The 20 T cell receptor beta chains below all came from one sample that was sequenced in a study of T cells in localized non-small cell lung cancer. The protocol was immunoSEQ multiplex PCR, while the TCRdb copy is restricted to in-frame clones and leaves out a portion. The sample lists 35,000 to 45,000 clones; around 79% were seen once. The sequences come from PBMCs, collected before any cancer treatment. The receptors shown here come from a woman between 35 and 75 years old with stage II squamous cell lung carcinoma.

CDR3 sequence: CASSLAASNQPQHF. CDR3 DNA: TGTGCCAGCAGCTTAGCCGCCAGCAATCAGCCCCAGCATTTT. The chain links TRBV7-8 to TRBJ1-5; no firm D call. V lost 0 bases, J lost 1 base, and 4 bases lay in between. Looked up from germline, CDR1 is SGHVS and CDR2 is FQNEAQ. The CDR3 is 14 amino acids. The full variable domain, its missing parts supplied by reference TRBV7-8 and TRBJ1-5, is GAGVSQSPRYKVAKRGQDVALRCDPISGHVSLFWYQQALGQGPEFLTYFQNEAQLDKSGLPSDRFFAERPEGSVSTLKIQRTQQEDSAVYLCASSLAASNQPQHFGDGTRLSIL.

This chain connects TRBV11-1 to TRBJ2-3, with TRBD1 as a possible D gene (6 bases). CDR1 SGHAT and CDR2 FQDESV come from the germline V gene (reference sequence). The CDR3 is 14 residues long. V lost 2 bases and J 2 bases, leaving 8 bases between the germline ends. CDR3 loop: CASSLQGFTDTQYF. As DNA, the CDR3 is TGTGCCAGCAGCTTACAGGGGTTCACAGATACGCAGTATTTT.

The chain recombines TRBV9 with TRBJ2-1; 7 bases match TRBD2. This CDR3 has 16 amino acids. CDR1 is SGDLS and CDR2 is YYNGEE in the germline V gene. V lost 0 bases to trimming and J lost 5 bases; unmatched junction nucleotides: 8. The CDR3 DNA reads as TGTGCCAGCAGCGTAGACGGAGCGGGGTTGCACAATGAGCAGTTCTTC. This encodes CASSVDGAGLHNEQFF.

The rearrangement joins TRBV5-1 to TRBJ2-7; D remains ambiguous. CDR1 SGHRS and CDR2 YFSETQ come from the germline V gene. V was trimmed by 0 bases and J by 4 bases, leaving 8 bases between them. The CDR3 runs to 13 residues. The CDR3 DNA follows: TGCGCCAGCAGCTTGGCTACCCGTTACGAGCAGTACGTC. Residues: CASSLATRYEQYV.

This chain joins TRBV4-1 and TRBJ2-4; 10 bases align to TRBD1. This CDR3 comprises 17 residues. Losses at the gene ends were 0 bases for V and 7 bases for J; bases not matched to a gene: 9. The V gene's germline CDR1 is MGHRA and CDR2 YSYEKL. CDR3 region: CASSQDRRDRGWNIQYF. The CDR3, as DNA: TGCGCCAGCAGCCAAGATCGCAGGGACAGGGGTTGGAACATTCAGTACTTC.

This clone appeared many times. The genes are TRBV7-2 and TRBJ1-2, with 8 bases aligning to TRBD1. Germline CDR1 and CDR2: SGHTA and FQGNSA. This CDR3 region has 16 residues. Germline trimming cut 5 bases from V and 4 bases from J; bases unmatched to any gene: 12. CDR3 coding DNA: TGTGCCAGCAGCGGGACAGGACTTCGATCCTCCTATGGCTACACCTTC. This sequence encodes CASSGTGLRSSYGYTF.

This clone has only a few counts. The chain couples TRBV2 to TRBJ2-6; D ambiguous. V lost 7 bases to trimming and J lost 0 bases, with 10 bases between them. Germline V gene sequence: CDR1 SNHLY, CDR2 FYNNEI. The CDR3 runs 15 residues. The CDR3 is CASKRESSGANVLTF. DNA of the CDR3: TGTGCCAGCAAGAGAGAGAGCTCTGGGGCCAACGTCCTGACTTTC.

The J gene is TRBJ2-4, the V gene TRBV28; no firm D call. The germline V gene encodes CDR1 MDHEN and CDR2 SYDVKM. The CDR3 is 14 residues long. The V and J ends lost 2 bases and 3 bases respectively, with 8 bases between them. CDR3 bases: TGTGCCAGCAGTTTAAGCGAGGACAAAAACATTCAGTACTTC. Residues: CASSLSEDKNIQYF.

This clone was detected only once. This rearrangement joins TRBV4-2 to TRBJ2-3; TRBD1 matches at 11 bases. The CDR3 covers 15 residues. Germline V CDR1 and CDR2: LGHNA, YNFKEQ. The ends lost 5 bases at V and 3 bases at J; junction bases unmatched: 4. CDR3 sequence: CASSLDRGRTDTQYF. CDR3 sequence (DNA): TGTGCCAGCAGCTTGGACAGGGGGCGGACAGATACGCAGTATTTT.

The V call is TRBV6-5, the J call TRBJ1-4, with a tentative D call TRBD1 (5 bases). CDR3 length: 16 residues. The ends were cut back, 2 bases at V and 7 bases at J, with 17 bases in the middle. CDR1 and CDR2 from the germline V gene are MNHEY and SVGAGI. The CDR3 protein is CASSYGGSVVGEKLFF. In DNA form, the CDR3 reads TGTGCCAGCAGTTACGGGGGGAGTGTTGTGGGTGAAAAACTGTTTTTT.

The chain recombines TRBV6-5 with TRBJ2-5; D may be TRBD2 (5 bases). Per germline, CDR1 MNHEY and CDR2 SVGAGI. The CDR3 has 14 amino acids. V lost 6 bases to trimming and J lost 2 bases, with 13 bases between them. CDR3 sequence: CASSKMTGQETQYF. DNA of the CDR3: TGTGCCAGCAGCAAAATGACGGGACAAGAGACCCAGTACTTC.

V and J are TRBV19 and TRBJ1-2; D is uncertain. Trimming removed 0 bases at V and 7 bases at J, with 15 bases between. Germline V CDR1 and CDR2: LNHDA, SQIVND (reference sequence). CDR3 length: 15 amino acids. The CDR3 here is CASSIDLSGSGGYTF. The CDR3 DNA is TGTGCCAGTAGTATAGATCTATCGGGGAGTGGTGGCTACACCTTC.

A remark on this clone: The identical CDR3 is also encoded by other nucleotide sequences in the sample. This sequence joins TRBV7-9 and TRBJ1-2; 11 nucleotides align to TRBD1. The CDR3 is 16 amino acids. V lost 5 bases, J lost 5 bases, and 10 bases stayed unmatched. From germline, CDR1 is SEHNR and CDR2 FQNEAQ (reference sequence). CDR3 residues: CASSQQAGTGGYGYTF. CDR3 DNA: TGTGCCAGCAGCCAGCAAGCCGGGACAGGGGGATATGGCTACACCTTC.

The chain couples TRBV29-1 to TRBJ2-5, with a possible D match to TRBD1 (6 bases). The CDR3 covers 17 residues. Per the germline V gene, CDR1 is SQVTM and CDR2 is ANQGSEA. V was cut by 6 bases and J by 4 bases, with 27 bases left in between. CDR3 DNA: TGCAGCGTAACCGGGACAAACTTTGGACTTGGCAGAGAGACCCAGTACTTC. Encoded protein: CSVTGTNFGLGRETQYF.

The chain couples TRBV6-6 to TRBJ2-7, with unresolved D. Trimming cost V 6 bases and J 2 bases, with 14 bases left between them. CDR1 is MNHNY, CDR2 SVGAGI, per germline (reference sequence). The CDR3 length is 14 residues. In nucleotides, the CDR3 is TGTGCCAGCAGGATATCCCCGGGCCCCTACGAGCAGTACTTC. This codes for CASRISPGPYEQYF.

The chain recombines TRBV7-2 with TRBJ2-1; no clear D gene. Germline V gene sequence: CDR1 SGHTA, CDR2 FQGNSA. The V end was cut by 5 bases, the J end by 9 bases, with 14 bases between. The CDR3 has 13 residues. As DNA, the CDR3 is TGTGCCAGCAGCACGCCGACCGATTCTGAGCAGTTCTTC. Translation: CASSTPTDSEQFF.

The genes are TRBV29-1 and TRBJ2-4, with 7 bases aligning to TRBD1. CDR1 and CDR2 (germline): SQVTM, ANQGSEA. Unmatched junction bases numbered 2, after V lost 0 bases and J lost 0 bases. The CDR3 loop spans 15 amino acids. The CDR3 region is CSVEDPGGAKNIQYF. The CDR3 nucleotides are TGCAGCGTTGAAGATCCAGGGGGAGCCAAAAACATTCAGTACTTC.

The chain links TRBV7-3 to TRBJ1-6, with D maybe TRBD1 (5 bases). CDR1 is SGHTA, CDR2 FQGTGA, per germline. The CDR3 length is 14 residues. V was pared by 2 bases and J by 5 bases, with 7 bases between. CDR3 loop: CASSLSQDNSPLHF. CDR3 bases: TGTGCCAGCAGCTTATCACAGGATAATTCACCCCTCCACTTT. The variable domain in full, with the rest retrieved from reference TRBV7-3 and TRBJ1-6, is GAGVSQTPSNKVTEKGKYVELRCDPISGHTALYWYRQSLGQGPEFLIYFQGTGAADDSGLPNDRFFAVRPEGSVSTLKIQRTERGDSAVYLCASSLSQDNSPLHFGNGTRLTVT.

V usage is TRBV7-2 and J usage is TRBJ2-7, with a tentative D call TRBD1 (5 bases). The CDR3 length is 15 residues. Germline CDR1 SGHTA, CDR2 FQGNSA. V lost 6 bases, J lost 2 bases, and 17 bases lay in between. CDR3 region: CASRSGPLWAYEQYF. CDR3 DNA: TGTGCCAGCAGATCAGGGCCACTATGGGCCTACGAGCAGTACTTC.

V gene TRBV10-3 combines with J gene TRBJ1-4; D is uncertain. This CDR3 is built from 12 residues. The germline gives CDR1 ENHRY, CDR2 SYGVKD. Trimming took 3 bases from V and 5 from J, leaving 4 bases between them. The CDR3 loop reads CAISEANEKLFF. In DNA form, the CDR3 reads TGTGCCATCAGTGAAGCGAATGAAAAACTGTTTTTT.